One sample yielded the 14 T cell receptor beta chains listed below, sequenced in a study of Ad26.COV2.S vaccination and SARS-CoV-2 variants. The repertoire was sequenced with immunoSEQ multiplex PCR; TCRdb's copy has only in-frame clones and lacks some. Altogether about 680,000 clones are present, roughly nine tenths being singletons, with the ten largest covering roughly 1.5%. Treatment meaning: 15 to 20 received Ad26.COV2.S at low or high dose, single or two shots; roughly five received placebo; per-sample allocation not given. Sampling was performed 63 days after the first vaccine or placebo injection. The sample in question was peripheral blood, obtained in a trial of Ad26.COV2.S vaccine versus placebo. The receptor source for this set is a person aged 18 to 65 who received the Ad26.COV2.S COVID-19 vaccine or a placebo.

This sequence joins TRBV4-3 and TRBJ2-1; D possibly corresponds to TRBD1 (5 bases). Per germline, CDR1 LGHNA and CDR2 YSLEER. There are 17 residues in the CDR3. Between the trimmed V and J ends, which lost 0 bases and 3 bases, there was a span of 15 bases. The CDR3, as DNA: TGCGCCAGCAGCCAAGATAGTGGGGCAGGTGGCTACAATGAGCAGTTCTTC. The encoded protein is CASSQDSGAGGYNEQFF.

The chain uses TRBV4-2 and TRBJ2-1, with 8 positions matching TRBD2. Germline CDR1 LGHNA, CDR2 YNFKEQ. Trimming at V came to 4 bases and at J to 9 bases, leaving 11 bases not matched to a gene. The CDR3 totals 15 residues. CDR3 region: CASSPRTVRGGEQFF. The CDR3 DNA sequence: TGTGCCAGCAGCCCCCGGACCGTACGGGGGGGTGAGCAGTTCTTC.

The rearrangement uses TRBV10-3 and TRBJ2-1; D tentatively reads TRBD1 or TRBD2 (5 bases each). The germline CDR1 and CDR2 sequences are ENHRY and SYGVKD. V lost 0 bases and J lost 0, with 15 bases in between. The CDR3 is 18 residues long. Written as DNA, the CDR3 is TGTGCCATCAGTGAGTCTCTGGATTCTGGGACCTCCTACAATGAGCAGTTCTTC. This gives the protein CAISESLDSGTSYNEQFF.

The chain has TRBV4-3 and TRBJ2-3, with a tentative D call TRBD1 (6 bases). Germline loops: CDR1 LGHNA, CDR2 YSLEER. Trimming pared 1 base from V and 7 bases from J, leaving 15 bases between. This CDR3 is built from 15 residues. The CDR3 spells CASSQGSTGLHTQYF. CDR3 in DNA: TGCGCCAGCAGCCAAGGATCAACAGGGTTACATACGCAGTATTTT.

The CDR3 bases are TGTGCCAGCAGCGTCGGACAGACAATCTATAATTCACCCCTCCACTTT. The encoded protein is CASSVGQTIYNSPLHF. The chain carries TRBV7-2 and TRBJ1-6, with a possible D match to TRBD1 (6 bases). The CDR3 runs 16 residues. V gave up 5 bases and J gave up 3 bases, with 14 bases separating them. CDR1 SGHTA and CDR2 FQGNSA come from the germline V gene. The whole variable domain, filled in from reference TRBV7-2 and TRBJ1-6, reads GAGVSQSPSNKVTEKGKDVELRCDPISGHTALYWYRQSLGQGLEFLIYFQGNSAPDKSGLPSDRFSAERTGGSVSTLTIQRTQQEDSAVYLCASSVGQTIYNSPLHFGNGTRLTVT.

This chain uses TRBV25-1 with TRBJ2-3; 8 nucleotides agree with TRBD2. The CDR3 covers 15 residues. With V trimmed by 6 bases and J by 5 bases, 10 bases remained unmatched. From germline, CDR1 is MGHDK and CDR2 SYGVNS. CDR3 sequence: CASSPERGIRDTQYF. The CDR3 DNA reads as TGTGCCAGCAGCCCGGAGCGGGGGATTAGAGATACGCAGTATTTT. The entire variable domain, with the rest obtained from reference TRBV25-1 and TRBJ2-3, is as follows: EADIYQTPRYLVIGTGKKITLECSQTMGHDKMYWYQQDPGMELHLIHYSYGVNSTEKGDLSSESTVSRIRTEHFPLTLESARPSHTSQYLCASSPERGIRDTQYFGPGTRLTVL.

V gene TRBV5-1 combines with J gene TRBJ2-4, with 8 bases aligning to TRBD1. From germline, CDR1 is SGHRS and CDR2 YFSETQ. CDR3 length: 17 residues. Trimming removed 3 bases from V and 0 bases from J; junction bases left unmatched: 8. The CDR3 sequence: CASSSGQGGEAKNIQYF. As DNA, the CDR3 is TGCGCCAGCAGCTCCGGACAGGGAGGAGAAGCCAAAAACATTCAGTACTTC.

The rearrangement joins TRBV5-1 to TRBJ2-2; possibly TRBD2 for D (7 bases). Per germline, CDR1 SGHRS and CDR2 YFSETQ. The length of the CDR3 is 15 residues. The V end lost 3 bases, the J end lost 1 base, and 10 bases lay between the germline ends. CDR3 protein: CASSSGGGNTGELFF. CDR3 coding DNA: TGCGCCAGCAGCTCGGGGGGCGGGAACACCGGGGAGCTGTTTTTT. The complete variable domain, with remaining parts taken from reference TRBV5-1 and TRBJ2-2, reads KAGVTQTPRYLIKTRGQQVTLSCSPISGHRSVSWYQQTPGQGLQFLFEYFSETQRNKGNFPGRFSGRQFSNSRSEMNVSTLELGDSALYLCASSSGGGNTGELFFGEGSRLTVL.

The chain links TRBV7-2 to TRBJ2-7, with D perhaps matching TRBD1 or TRBD2 (5 bases each). V lost 1 base to trimming and J lost 0 bases, with 10 bases between them. CDR1 and CDR2 from the germline V gene are SGHTA and FQGNSA. The CDR3 loop spans 15 amino acids. CDR3 coding DNA: TGTGCCAGCAGCTTAGACCCAGGGACCTCCTACGAGCAGTACTTC. Translation: CASSLDPGTSYEQYF.

J is TRBJ2-7 and V is TRBV18; 7 bases line up with TRBD2. There are 15 residues in the CDR3. Germline CDR1 and CDR2: KGHSH and LQKENI. With 6 bases clipped from V and 2 bases from J, the junction kept 10 bases outside the gene matches. The CDR3 region has the DNA TGTGCCAGCTCCCCGAAGGGAGGGGTTGCCTACGAGCAGTACTTC. Amino acids: CASSPKGGVAYEQYF.

The rearrangement links TRBV18 to TRBJ2-2; D perhaps matches TRBD1 (6 bases). CDR3 length: 16 amino acids. The germline CDR1 and CDR2 sequences are KGHSH and LQKENI. V lost 6 bases and J 4 bases, leaving 18 bases between the germline ends. The CDR3 sequence: CASSGTGSLTTGELFF. CDR3 coding DNA: TGTGCCAGCTCGGGCACAGGGAGCCTAACCACCGGGGAGCTGTTTTTT.

Note on this clone: Other DNA sequences in the sample encode the same CDR3. The V call is TRBV6-6, the J call TRBJ1-5; 7 bases are shared with TRBD1. This CDR3 contains 13 residues. The V segment lost 6 bases and the J segment 7 bases; nucleotides outside the gene matches: 6. CDR1 and CDR2 (germline): MNHNY, SVGAGI (reference sequence). CDR3 sequence reads: CASRRQGSQPQHF. The CDR3 DNA sequence: TGTGCCAGCAGACGACAGGGTTCCCAGCCCCAGCATTTT.

The chain links TRBV25-1 to TRBJ2-7; D could derive from TRBD1 or TRBD2 (5 bases each). The CDR3 runs 14 residues. From germline, CDR1 is MGHDK and CDR2 SYGVNS. Deletions cut 3 bases from V and 2 bases from J, with 11 bases between. Here the CDR3 DNA reads TGTGCCAGCAGTGACTGGGGGTTGGCCTACGAGCAGTACTTC. Translating gives CASSDWGLAYEQYF.

The rearrangement links TRBV6-2 or TRBV6-3 to TRBJ1-2, with a weak D call TRBD1 (6 bases). In germline, CDR1 is MNHEY, CDR2 SVGEGT. This CDR3 has 13 amino acids. V shed 5 bases and J shed 1 base, with 8 bases lying between them. The CDR3 is CASSPRGNYGYTF. Here the CDR3 DNA reads TGTGCCAGCAGTCCCAGGGGTAACTATGGCTACACCTTC.